A single sample gave rise to the 25 T cell receptor beta chains below, sequenced in a study of cytomegalovirus exposure and HLA in healthy donors. The PCR was carried out with 60 Vbeta primers and 13 Jbeta primers. Assay: immunoSEQ multiplex PCR; the TCRdb copy retains only in-frame clones and omits some. The sample has some 170,000 clones; 80% are singletons. Material: PBMCs. These receptors all come from a man aged 30-40 years in good health and CMV-seronegative.

The J gene is TRBJ2-7, the V gene TRBV30; 8 nucleotides line up with TRBD1. CDR1 is GTSNPN, CDR2 SVGIG, per germline (reference sequence). Trimming took 6 bases from V and 0 from J; bases not matched to a gene: 4. The CDR3 loop spans 13 amino acids. The CDR3 spells CACRQGTSYEQYF. For the CDR3, the DNA is TGTGCCTGTCGACAGGGGACCTCCTACGAGCAGTACTTC.

The chain has TRBV6-6 and TRBJ2-2; the match to TRBD2 covers 7 bases. The CDR3 sequence is 14 residues long. V shed 6 bases and J 10 bases; nucleotides not matched to a gene: 11. Germline assignment: CDR1 MNHNY and CDR2 SVGAGI (reference sequence). CDR3 sequence: CASRPGLGLVELFF. CDR3 nucleotides: TGTGCCAGCAGGCCCGGACTAGGGTTGGTGGAGCTGTTTTTT.

The chain combines TRBV7-2 with TRBJ2-1; 9 bases agree with TRBD2. With 2 bases clipped from V and 7 bases from J, the junction kept 9 bases outside the gene matches. In germline, CDR1 is SGHTA, CDR2 FQGNSA. This CDR3 has 16 amino acids. In nucleotides, the CDR3 is TGTGCCAGCAGCTTAAGTGGTAGCGGGAGTCATAATGAGCAGTTCTTC. Its translation: CASSLSGSGSHNEQFF.

This clone is a singleton in its sample. The chain combines TRBV13 with TRBJ1-1; 8 bases fit TRBD1. The CDR3 runs 14 residues. CDR1 is PRHDT and CDR2 is FYEKMQ in the germline V gene (reference sequence). V lost 5 bases to trimming and J lost 4 bases; unmatched junction nucleotides: 6. The CDR3 region is CASSGLDRVTEAFF. The CDR3 DNA sequence: TGTGCCAGCAGCGGATTGGACAGGGTCACTGAAGCTTTCTTT.

The chain links TRBV4-2 to TRBJ2-3; tentatively, D is TRBD2 (5 bases). The V gene's germline CDR1 is LGHNA and CDR2 YNFKEQ. V shed 0 bases and J shed 2 bases, with 15 bases lying between them. This CDR3 comprises 17 residues. CDR3 in amino acids: CASSQDPGQRLTDTQYF. The CDR3, as DNA: TGTGCCAGCAGCCAAGACCCGGGCCAGCGGCTCACAGATACGCAGTATTTT.

The chain is built from TRBV9 and TRBJ2-1; D is unresolved. The V gene's germline CDR1 is SGDLS and CDR2 YYNGEE. This CDR3 has 11 amino acids. Trimming stripped 4 bases from V and 5 bases from J, with 4 bases between. DNA for the CDR3: TGTGCCAGCAGCTCTCACAATGAGCAGTTCTTC. Amino acid sequence: CASSSHNEQFF.

This chain links TRBV9 with TRBJ1-2; possibly TRBD1 for D (6 bases). Trimming removed 4 bases at V and 0 bases at J, with 10 bases between. This CDR3 region has 14 residues. CDR1 SGDLS and CDR2 YYNGEE come from the germline V gene. DNA of the CDR3: TGTGCCAGCAGCATACAGGGAGCTAACTATGGCTACACCTTC. Translation gives CASSIQGANYGYTF.

This chain joins TRBV7-3 and TRBJ2-1; D is ambiguous. Germline V lookup: CDR1 SGHTA, CDR2 FQGTGA. The V end was cut by 2 bases, the J end by 4 bases, with 6 bases between. The CDR3 loop spans 13 amino acids. The CDR3 nucleotides are TGTGCCAGCAGCTTAGGGCTTTACAATGAGCAGTTCTTC. This gives the protein CASSLGLYNEQFF.

This clone was detected once. This chain connects TRBV30 to TRBJ1-2; no firm D call. Germline CDR1 GTSNPN, CDR2 SVGIG (reference sequence). The length of the CDR3 is 16 residues. V shed 0 bases and J shed 5 bases, with 19 bases lying between them. CDR3 in amino acids: CAWSVPQSGVGYGYTF. The CDR3 DNA reads TGTGCCTGGAGTGTACCCCAAAGCGGGGTGGGGTATGGCTACACCTTC.

V is TRBV7-3 and J is TRBJ1-1, with 9 bases that match TRBD1. With V trimmed by 4 bases and J by 7 bases, 10 bases remained unmatched. Germline V gives CDR1 SGHTA, CDR2 FQGTGA. This CDR3 has 15 residues. CDR3 DNA sequence: TGTGCCAGCAGCTCAAAAGGAGACAGGGGGGGTGAAGCTTTCTTT. Amino acids: CASSSKGDRGGEAFF. The complete variable domain, with remaining parts taken from reference TRBV7-3 and TRBJ1-1, reads GAGVSQTPSNKVTEKGKYVELRCDPISGHTALYWYRQSLGQGPEFLIYFQGTGAADDSGLPNDRFFAVRPEGSVSTLKIQRTERGDSAVYLCASSSKGDRGGEAFFGQGTRLTVV.

This clone appeared a few times. The chain recombines TRBV5-1 with TRBJ2-7; 9 bases line up with TRBD1. Germline V gene lookup returns CDR1 SGHRS and CDR2 YFSETQ. The V segment lost 0 bases and the J segment 3 bases; nucleotides outside the gene matches: 7. This CDR3 region has 16 residues. The CDR3 loop is CASSLDVTGGNYEQYF. The CDR3 DNA reads as TGCGCCAGCAGCTTGGACGTGACAGGGGGAAACTACGAGCAGTACTTC.

The chain links TRBV25-1 to TRBJ1-4; D remains unclear. V lost 8 bases and J 3 bases, leaving 13 bases between the germline ends. This CDR3 spans 14 amino acids. The germline V gene has CDR1 MGHDK and CDR2 SYGVNS. The CDR3 DNA is TGTGCCAGCGCCCTACCCGGTCCTAATGAAAAACTGTTTTTT. Protein product: CASALPGPNEKLFF.

The V and J genes are TRBV9 and TRBJ2-1; D is possibly TRBD1 (6 bases). V was cut by 1 base and J by 0 bases, with 8 bases left in between. Germline-derived CDR1 and CDR2 are SGDLS and YYNGEE. CDR3 length: 15 amino acids. This chain's CDR3 is CASSVSRGSYNEQFF. CDR3 in DNA: TGTGCCAGCAGCGTAAGCAGGGGCTCCTACAATGAGCAGTTCTTC.

This chain connects TRBV7-7 to TRBJ2-1; 8 positions match TRBD1. The CDR3 is 15 residues long. Germline V gene data show CDR1 as SSHAT and CDR2 as FNYEAQ (reference sequence). J lost 2 bases, V lost 5 bases, and 5 bases had no gene match. CDR3 in amino acids: CASSDQGAPYNEQFF. In DNA form, the CDR3 reads TGTGCCAGCAGCGACCAGGGGGCCCCCTACAATGAGCAGTTCTTC. Filled out from reference TRBV7-7 and TRBJ2-1, the complete variable domain reads GAGVSQSPRYKVTKRGQDVTLRCDPISSHATLYWYQQALGQGPEFLTYFNYEAQPDKSGLPSDRFSAERPEGSISTLTIQRTEQRDSAMYRCASSDQGAPYNEQFFGPGTRLTVL.

The chain has TRBV5-6 and TRBJ1-2; the D gene is possibly TRBD1 (6 bases). Germline V gives CDR1 SGHDT, CDR2 YYEEEE. The CDR3 has 16 residues. Trimming took off 0 bases at V and 0 bases at J, with 12 bases between the two ends. The CDR3 coding sequence is TGTGCCAGCAGCTTGGGCCCCAGGGGACCTAACTATGGCTACACCTTC. As protein: CASSLGPRGPNYGYTF.

The chain recombines TRBV14 with TRBJ2-7; 14 bases map to TRBD2. This CDR3 region has 15 residues. V was pared by 9 bases and J by 6 bases, with 10 bases of the junction left unmatched. Per the germline V gene, CDR1 is SGHDN and CDR2 is FVKESK. CDR3 in DNA: TGTGCCAGTTTGGGTAGACTAGCGGGAGGGCGCGAGCAGTACTTC. It is translated as CASLGRLAGGREQYF.

The CDR3 is CASSQEDRGPNEQFF. CDR3 DNA: TGCGCCAGCAGCCAAGAGGACAGGGGGCCCAATGAGCAGTTCTTC. V usage is TRBV4-1 and J usage is TRBJ2-1; 11 bases fit TRBD1. The junction had 1 base not matched to a gene; V was cut back by 0 bases and J by 6 bases. Germline V CDR1 and CDR2: MGHRA, YSYEKL. The CDR3 totals 15 residues.

This clone was seen just once. This chain links TRBV25-1 with TRBJ1-6; a possible D gene is TRBD1 (5 bases). This CDR3 comprises 15 residues. CDR1 and CDR2 from the germline V gene are MGHDK and SYGVNS. V lost 4 bases and J 9 bases, leaving 16 bases between the germline ends. CDR3 nucleotides: TGTGCCAGCAGTGGGGTTCTGATCGGGGGTTCACCCCTCCACTTT. Protein: CASSGVLIGGSPLHF.

This chain uses TRBV10-3 with TRBJ2-3, with D maybe TRBD2 (6 bases). V was pared by 2 bases and J by 0 bases, with 9 bases between. The CDR3 runs 15 residues. The germline V gene encodes CDR1 ENHRY and CDR2 SYGVKD. The CDR3 coding sequence is TGTGCCATCAGTGAGGCGGGGAGTAGCACAGATACGCAGTATTTT. Protein sequence: CAISEAGSSTDTQYF.

Of note for this clone: The same CDR3 arises from other DNA sequences in this sample as well. The gene calls are TRBV28 and TRBJ1-1; TRBD1 is a possible D gene (5 bases). The CDR3 length is 13 residues. Germline-derived CDR1 and CDR2 are MDHEN and SYDVKM. Trimming left V 7 bases short and J 1 base short, with 10 bases between. CDR3 loop: CASTLGGNTEAFF. CDR3 in DNA: TGTGCCAGCACCCTGGGGGGGAACACTGAAGCTTTCTTT.

The chain combines TRBV7-8 with TRBJ1-5; tentative D call: TRBD1 (5 bases). Trimming removed 5 bases from V and 7 bases from J, with 18 bases in between. The CDR3 extends over 15 amino acids. From germline, CDR1 is SGHVS and CDR2 FQNEAQ. The CDR3: CASSTPGGVGQPQHF. CDR3 DNA sequence: TGTGCCAGCAGCACTCCGGGGGGGGTAGGCCAGCCCCAGCATTTT.

The V gene is TRBV9, the J gene TRBJ2-1; 9 bases align to TRBD2. This CDR3 is built from 16 residues. In germline, CDR1 is SGDLS, CDR2 YYNGEE. The V segment lost 3 bases and the J segment 3 bases; nucleotides outside the gene matches: 7. CDR3 amino acids: CASSDSSSGDYNEQFF. The DNA of the CDR3 is TGTGCCAGCAGCGACTCGTCTAGCGGGGACTACAATGAGCAGTTCTTC.

This clone was observed once. The J gene is TRBJ2-7, the V gene TRBV7-8; no clear D gene. V lost 8 bases and J lost 3, with 11 bases in between. The CDR3 loop spans 12 amino acids. Germline CDR1 and CDR2: SGHVS and FQNEAQ. CDR3 sequence (DNA): TGTGCCAGCGCCCCTAGTGTCTACGAGCAGTACTTC. The encoded protein is CASAPSVYEQYF.

V and J are TRBV30 and TRBJ2-7; 8 bases match TRBD2. In germline, CDR1 is GTSNPN, CDR2 SVGIG (reference sequence). V lost 2 bases to trimming and J lost 5 bases; unmatched junction nucleotides: 8. The CDR3 is 14 amino acids. The CDR3 region is CAWSLGGGSHEQYF. Here the CDR3 DNA reads TGTGCCTGGAGTCTCGGGGGGGGTAGCCACGAGCAGTACTTC.

The chain links TRBV5-6 to TRBJ1-2; TRBD1 aligns across 8 bases. CDR3 length equals 13 residues. Germline V gives CDR1 SGHDT, CDR2 YYEEEE. Trimming took 5 bases from V and 6 from J; bases not matched to a gene: 6. Here the CDR3 DNA reads TGTGCCAGCAGATCCACAGGGGGTAATGGCTACACCTTC. Its translation: CASRSTGGNGYTF.